This TCR beta chain is drawn from a study of early T cells in non-severe SARS-CoV-2 infection. Overall study context: Chains were unpaired, as sequencing was done on bulk RNA from unsorted whole blood.

The CDR3 extends over 16 amino acids. Germline assignment: CDR1 KGHDR and CDR2 SFDVKD. V was pared by 1 base and J by 4 bases, with 12 bases between. Study-wide points: Anti-spike CD8 responses were favored in VDJdb matching, and private and CD4 specificities were missed.

This clonotype has a count of ten or more. What it binds is not known. Separate cDNA molecules each had unique molecular identifiers attached to them. TCRdb independently ran MiXCR on the 5' RACE reads; one entry per CDR3 protein. The sample shows some 27,000 distinct CDR3 sequences, approximately 4.3% of them seen only once. The TCR comes from an adult who was a healthcare worker with PCR-confirmed SARS-CoV-2 infection or an uninfected control (not recorded which). The sample was whole blood. The chain recombines TRBV24-1 with TRBJ2-2; TRBD2 might be the D (5 bases). The CDR3 DNA reads TGTGCCACCAGTGATTTTCGGGGATCTAGCACCGGGGAGCTGTTTTTT. This translates into CATSDFRGSSTGELFF.